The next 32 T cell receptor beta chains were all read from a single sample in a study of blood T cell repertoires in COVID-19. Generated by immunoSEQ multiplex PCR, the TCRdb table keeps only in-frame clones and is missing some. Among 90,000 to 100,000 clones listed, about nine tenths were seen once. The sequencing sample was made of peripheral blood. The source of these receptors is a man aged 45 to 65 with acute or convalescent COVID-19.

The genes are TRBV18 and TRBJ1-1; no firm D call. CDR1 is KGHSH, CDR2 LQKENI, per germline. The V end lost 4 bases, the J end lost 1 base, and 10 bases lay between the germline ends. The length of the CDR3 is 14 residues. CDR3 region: CASSQRAANTEAFF. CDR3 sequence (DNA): TGTGCCAGCTCACAGAGGGCGGCGAACACTGAAGCTTTCTTT.

The CDR3 region has the DNA TGCGCCAGCAGCCGCGATCTAGAATACAATGAGCAGTTCTTC. Translated, it gives CASSRDLEYNEQFF. The chain employs TRBV4-1 and TRBJ2-1; D is ambiguous. V lost 4 bases, J lost 4 bases, and 11 bases lay in between. This CDR3 has 14 amino acids. Germline CDR1 MGHRA, CDR2 YSYEKL.

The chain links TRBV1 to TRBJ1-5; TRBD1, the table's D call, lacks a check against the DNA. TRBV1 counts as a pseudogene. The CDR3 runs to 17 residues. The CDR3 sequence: CTSSQETGGDSNQPQHF. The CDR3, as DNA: TGCACCAGCAGCCAAGAAACAGGGGGGGATAGCAATCAGCCCCAGCATTTT.

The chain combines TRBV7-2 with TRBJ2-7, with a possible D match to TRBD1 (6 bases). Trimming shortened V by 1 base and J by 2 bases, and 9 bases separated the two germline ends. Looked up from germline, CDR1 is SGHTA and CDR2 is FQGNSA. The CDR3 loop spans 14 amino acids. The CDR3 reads CASSLGDTTYEQYF. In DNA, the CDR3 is TGTGCCAGCAGCTTAGGGGACACCACCTACGAGCAGTACTTC.

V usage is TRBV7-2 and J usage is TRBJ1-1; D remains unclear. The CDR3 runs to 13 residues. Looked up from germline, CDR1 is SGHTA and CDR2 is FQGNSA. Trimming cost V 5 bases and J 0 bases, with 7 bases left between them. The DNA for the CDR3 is TGTGCCAGCAGCGGACTCATGAACACTGAAGCTTTCTTT. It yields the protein CASSGLMNTEAFF.

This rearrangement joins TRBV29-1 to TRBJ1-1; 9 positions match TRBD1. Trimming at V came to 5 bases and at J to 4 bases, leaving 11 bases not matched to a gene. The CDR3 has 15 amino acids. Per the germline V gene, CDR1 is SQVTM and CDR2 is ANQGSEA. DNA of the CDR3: TGCAGCGTTACCCACTTGGGACAGGGAACCACTGAAGCTTTCTTT. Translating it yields CSVTHLGQGTTEAFF.

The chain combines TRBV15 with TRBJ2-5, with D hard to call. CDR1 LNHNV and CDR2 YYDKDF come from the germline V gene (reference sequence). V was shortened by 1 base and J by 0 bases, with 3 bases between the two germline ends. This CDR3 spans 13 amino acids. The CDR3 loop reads CATSRAYQETQYF. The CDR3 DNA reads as TGTGCCACCAGCAGAGCGTACCAAGAGACCCAGTACTTC. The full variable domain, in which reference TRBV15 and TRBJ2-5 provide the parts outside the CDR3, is DAMVIQNPRYQVTQFGKPVTLSCSQTLNHNVMYWYQQKSSQAPKLLFHYYDKDFNNEADTPDNFQSRRPNTSFCFLDIRSPGLGDTAMYLCATSRAYQETQYFGPGTRLLVL.

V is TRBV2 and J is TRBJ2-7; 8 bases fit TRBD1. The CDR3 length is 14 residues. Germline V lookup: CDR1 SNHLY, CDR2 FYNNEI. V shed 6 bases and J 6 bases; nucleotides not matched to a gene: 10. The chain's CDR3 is CASRFLVQGGEQYF. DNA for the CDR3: TGTGCCAGCAGATTTCTTGTACAGGGGGGCGAGCAGTACTTC.

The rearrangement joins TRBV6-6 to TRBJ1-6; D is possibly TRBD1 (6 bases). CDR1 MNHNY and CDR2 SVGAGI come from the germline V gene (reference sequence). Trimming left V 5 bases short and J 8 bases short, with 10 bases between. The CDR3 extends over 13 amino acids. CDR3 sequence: CASSEDSYSPLHF. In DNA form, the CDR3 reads TGTGCCAGCAGTGAGGACAGTTATTCACCCCTCCACTTT.

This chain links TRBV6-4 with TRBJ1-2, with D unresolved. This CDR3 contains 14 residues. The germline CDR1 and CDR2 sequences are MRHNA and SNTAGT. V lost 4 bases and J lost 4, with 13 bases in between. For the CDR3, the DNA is TGTGCCAGCAGTGGGGTCAGGTCCCCCTATGGCTACACCTTC. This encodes CASSGVRSPYGYTF.

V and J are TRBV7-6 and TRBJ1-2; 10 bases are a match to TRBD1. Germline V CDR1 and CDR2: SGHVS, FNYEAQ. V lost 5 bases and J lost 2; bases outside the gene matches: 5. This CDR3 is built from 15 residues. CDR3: CASSATGQGNYGYTF. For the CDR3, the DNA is TGTGCCAGCAGCGCAACGGGACAGGGGAACTATGGCTACACCTTC.

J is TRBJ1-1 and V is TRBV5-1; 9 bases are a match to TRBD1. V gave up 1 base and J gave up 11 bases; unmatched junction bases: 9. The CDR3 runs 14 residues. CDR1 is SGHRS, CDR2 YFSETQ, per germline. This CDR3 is CASSLLPGQGGAFF. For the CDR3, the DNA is TGCGCCAGCAGCTTGCTACCGGGACAGGGCGGCGCTTTCTTT. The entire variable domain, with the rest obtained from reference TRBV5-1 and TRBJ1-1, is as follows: KAGVTQTPRYLIKTRGQQVTLSCSPISGHRSVSWYQQTPGQGLQFLFEYFSETQRNKGNFPGRFSGRQFSNSRSEMNVSTLELGDSALYLCASSLLPGQGGAFFGQGTRLTVV.

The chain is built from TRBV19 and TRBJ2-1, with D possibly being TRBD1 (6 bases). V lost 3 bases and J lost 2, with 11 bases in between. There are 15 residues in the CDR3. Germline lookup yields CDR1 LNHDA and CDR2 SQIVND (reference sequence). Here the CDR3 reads CASSIPRGPYNEQFF. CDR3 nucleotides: TGTGCCAGTAGTATCCCCAGGGGTCCCTACAATGAGCAGTTCTTC.

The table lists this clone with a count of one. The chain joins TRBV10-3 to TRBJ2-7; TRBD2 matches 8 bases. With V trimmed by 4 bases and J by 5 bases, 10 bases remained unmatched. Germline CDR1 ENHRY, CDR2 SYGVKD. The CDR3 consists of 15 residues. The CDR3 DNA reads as TGTGCCATCAGTGCACTGGCGGGAGGTCTCGACGAGCAGTACTTC. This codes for CAISALAGGLDEQYF.

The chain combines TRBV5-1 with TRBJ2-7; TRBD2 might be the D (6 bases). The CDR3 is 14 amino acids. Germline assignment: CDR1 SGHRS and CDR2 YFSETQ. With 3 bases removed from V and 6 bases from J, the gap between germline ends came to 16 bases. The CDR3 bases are TGCGCCAGCAGCTCGATATCGGGAGCCGGCGAGCAGTACTTC. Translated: CASSSISGAGEQYF.

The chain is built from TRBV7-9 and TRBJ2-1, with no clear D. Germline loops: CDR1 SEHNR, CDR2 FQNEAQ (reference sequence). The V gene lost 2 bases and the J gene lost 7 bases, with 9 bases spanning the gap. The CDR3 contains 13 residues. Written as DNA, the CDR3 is TGTGCCAGCAGCTTAAATAGTCTGAATGAGCAGTTCTTC. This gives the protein CASSLNSLNEQFF. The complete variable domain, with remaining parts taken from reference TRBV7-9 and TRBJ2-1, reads DTGVSQNPRHKITKRGQNVTFRCDPISEHNRLYWYRQTLGQGPEFLTYFQNEAQLEKSRLLSDRFSAERPKGSFSTLEIQRTEQGDSAMYLCASSLNSLNEQFFGPGTRLTVL.

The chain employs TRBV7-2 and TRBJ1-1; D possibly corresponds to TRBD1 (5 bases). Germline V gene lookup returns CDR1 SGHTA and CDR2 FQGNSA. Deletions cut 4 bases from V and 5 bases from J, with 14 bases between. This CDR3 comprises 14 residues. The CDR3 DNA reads TGTGCCAGCAGCTCAAGGGTGGGGGGGACTGAAGCTTTCTTT. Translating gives CASSSRVGGTEAFF.

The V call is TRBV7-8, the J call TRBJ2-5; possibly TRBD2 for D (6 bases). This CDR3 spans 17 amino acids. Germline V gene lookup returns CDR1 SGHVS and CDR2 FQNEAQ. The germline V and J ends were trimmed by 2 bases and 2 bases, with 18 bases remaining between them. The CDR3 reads CASSLRGLAAGQETQYF. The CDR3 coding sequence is TGTGCCAGCAGCTTAAGGGGTCTGGCGGCGGGGCAAGAGACCCAGTACTTC.

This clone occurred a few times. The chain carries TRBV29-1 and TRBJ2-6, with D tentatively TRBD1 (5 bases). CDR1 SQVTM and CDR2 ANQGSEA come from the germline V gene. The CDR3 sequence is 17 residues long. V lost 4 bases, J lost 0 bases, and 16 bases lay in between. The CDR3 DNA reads TGCAGCGTTGGGGGCTCGGAGTTTAGCTCTGGGGCCAACGTCCTGACTTTC. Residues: CSVGGSEFSSGANVLTF.

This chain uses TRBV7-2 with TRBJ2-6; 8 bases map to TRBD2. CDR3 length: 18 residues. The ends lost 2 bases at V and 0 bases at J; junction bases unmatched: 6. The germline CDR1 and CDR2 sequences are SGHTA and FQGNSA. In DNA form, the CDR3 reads TGTGCCAGCAGCTTAATTACTAGCGGAATCTCTGGGGCCAACGTCCTGACTTTC. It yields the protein CASSLITSGISGANVLTF.

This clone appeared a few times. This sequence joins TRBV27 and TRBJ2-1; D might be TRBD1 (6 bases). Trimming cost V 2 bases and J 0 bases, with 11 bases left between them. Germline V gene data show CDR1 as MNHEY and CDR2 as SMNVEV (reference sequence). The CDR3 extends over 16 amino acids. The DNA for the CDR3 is TGTGCCAGCAGTTTAAGGGGGACATCCTCCTACAATGAGCAGTTCTTC. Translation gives CASSLRGTSSYNEQFF.

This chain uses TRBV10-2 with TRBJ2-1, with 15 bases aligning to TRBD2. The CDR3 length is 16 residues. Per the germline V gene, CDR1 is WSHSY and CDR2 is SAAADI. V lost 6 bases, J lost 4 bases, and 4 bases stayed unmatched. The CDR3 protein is CASRGLAGGRYNEQFF. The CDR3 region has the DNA TGCGCCAGCAGGGGACTAGCGGGAGGCAGATACAATGAGCAGTTCTTC.

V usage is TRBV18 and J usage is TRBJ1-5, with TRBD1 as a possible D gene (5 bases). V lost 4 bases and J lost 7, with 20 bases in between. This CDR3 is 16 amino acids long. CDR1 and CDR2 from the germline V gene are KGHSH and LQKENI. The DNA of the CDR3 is TGTGCCAGCTCACGGCGACGGAGCAGGGAAGGCCAGCCCCAGCATTTT. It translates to CASSRRRSREGQPQHF.

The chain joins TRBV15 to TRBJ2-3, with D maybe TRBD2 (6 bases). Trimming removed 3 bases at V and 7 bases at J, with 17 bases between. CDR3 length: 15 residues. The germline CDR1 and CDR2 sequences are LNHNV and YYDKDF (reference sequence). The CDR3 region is CATSRYGTALNTQYF. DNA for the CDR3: TGTGCCACCAGCAGGTACGGGACTGCCCTGAATACGCAGTATTTT.

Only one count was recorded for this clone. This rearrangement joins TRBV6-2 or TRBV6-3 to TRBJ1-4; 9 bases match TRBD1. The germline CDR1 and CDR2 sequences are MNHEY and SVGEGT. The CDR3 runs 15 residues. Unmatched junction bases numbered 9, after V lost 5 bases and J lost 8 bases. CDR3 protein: CASSHPGQGREKLFF. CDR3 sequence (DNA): TGTGCCAGCAGTCACCCGGGACAGGGCCGGGAAAAACTGTTTTTT.

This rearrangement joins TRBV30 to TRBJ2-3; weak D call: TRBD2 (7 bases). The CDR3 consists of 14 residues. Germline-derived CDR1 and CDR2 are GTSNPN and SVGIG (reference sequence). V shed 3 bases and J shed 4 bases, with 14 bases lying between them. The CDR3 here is CAWSDGGGADTQYF. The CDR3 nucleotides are TGTGCCTGGAGCGACGGCGGGGGCGCAGATACGCAGTATTTT.

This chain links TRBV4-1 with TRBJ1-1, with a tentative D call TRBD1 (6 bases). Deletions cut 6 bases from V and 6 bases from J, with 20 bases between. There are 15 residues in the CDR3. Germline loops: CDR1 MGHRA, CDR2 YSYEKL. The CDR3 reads CASRLIVGQRAEAFF. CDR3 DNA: TGCGCCAGCAGACTCATCGTAGGACAGAGGGCTGAAGCTTTCTTT.

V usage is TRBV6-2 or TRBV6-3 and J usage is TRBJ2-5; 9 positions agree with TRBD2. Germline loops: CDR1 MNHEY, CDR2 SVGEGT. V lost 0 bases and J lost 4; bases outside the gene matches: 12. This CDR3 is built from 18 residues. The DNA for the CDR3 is TGTGCCAGCAGTTACTCGTATTTAGCGGGAGTCGGTGGAGAGACCCAGTACTTC. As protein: CASSYSYLAGVGGETQYF.

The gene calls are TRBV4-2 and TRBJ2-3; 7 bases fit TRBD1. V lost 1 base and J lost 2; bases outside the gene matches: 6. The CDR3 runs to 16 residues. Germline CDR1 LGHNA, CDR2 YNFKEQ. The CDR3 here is CASSQAPGQNTDTQYF. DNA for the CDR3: TGTGCCAGCAGCCAAGCCCCGGGACAGAACACAGATACGCAGTATTTT.

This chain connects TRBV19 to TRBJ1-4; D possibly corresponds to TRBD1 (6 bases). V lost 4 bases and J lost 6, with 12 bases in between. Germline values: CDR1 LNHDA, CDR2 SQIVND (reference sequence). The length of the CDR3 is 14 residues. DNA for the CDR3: TGTGCCAGTAGTACCCTAAACAGGGATGAAAAACTGTTTTTT. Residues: CASSTLNRDEKLFF.

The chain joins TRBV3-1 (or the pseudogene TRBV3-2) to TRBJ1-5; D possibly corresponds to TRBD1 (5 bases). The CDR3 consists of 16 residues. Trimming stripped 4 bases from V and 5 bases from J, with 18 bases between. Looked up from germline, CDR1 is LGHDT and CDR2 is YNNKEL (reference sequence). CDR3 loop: CASSRGDGGAHQPQHF. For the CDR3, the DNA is TGTGCCAGCAGCCGGGGGGACGGAGGGGCGCATCAGCCCCAGCATTTT.

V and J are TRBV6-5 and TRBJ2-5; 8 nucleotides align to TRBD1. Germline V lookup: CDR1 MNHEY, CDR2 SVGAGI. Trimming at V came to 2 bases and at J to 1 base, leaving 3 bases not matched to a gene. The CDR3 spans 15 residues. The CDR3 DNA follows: TGTGCCAGCAGTTACCTAACAGGGGGCCAAGAGACCCAGTACTTC. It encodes CASSYLTGGQETQYF.